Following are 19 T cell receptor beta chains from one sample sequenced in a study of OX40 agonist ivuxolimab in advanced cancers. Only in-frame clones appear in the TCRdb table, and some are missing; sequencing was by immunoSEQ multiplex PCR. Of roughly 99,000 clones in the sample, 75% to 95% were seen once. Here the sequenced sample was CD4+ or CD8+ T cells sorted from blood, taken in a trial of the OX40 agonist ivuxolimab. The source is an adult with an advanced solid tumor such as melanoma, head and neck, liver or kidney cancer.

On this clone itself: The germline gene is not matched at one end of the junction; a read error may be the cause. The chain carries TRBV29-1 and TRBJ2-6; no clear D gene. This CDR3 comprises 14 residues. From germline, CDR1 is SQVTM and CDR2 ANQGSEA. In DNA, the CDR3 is TGCAGCGTTAAAGAGAGCTCTGGGGCCAACGTCCTGACTTTC. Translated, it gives CSVKESSGANVLTF.

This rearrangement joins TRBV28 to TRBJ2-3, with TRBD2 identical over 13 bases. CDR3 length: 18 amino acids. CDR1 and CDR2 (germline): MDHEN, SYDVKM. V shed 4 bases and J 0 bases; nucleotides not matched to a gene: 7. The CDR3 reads CASSSPGLAGSSTDTQYF. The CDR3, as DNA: TGTGCCAGCAGTTCCCCGGGACTAGCGGGGTCTAGCACAGATACGCAGTATTTT.

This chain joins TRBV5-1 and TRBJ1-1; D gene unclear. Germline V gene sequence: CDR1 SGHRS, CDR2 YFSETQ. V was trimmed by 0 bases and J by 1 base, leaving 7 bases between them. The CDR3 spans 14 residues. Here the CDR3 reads CASSLGRANTEAFF. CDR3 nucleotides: TGCGCCAGCAGCTTGGGACGGGCGAACACTGAAGCTTTCTTT.

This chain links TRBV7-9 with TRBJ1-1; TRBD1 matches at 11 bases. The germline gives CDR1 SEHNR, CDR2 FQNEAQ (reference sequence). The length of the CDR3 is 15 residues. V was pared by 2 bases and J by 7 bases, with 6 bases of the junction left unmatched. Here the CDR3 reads CASSLIFGTGGEAFF. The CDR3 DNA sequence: TGTGCCAGCAGCTTAATATTCGGGACAGGGGGTGAAGCTTTCTTT.

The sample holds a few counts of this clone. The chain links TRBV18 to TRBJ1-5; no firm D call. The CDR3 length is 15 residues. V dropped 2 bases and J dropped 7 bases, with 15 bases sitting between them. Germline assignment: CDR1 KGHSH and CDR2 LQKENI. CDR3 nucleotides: TGTGCCAGCTCACCATCGGGAGCAGCAGGACAGCCCCAGCATTTT. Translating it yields CASSPSGAAGQPQHF. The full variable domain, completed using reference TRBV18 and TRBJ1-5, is NAGVMQNPRHLVRRRGQEARLRCSPMKGHSHVYWYRQLPEEGLKFMVYLQKENIIDESGMPKERFSAEFPKEGPSILRIQQVVRGDSAAYFCASSPSGAAGQPQHFGDGTRLSIL.

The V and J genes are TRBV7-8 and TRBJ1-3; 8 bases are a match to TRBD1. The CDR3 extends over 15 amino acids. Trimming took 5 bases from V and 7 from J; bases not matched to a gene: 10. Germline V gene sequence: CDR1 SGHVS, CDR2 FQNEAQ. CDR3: CASSEGQGEANTIYF. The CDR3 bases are TGTGCCAGCAGCGAAGGACAGGGTGAGGCTAACACCATATATTTT.

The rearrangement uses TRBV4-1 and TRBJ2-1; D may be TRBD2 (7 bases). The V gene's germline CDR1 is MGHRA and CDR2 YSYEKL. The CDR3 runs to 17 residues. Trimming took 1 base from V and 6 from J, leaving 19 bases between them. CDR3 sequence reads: CASSQGIAGAALNEQFF. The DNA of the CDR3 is TGCGCCAGCAGCCAAGGAATCGCGGGGGCAGCTCTCAATGAGCAGTTCTTC.

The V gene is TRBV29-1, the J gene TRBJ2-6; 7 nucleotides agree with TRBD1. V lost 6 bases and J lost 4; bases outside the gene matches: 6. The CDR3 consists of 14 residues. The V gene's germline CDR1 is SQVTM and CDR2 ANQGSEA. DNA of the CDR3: TGCAGCGTCAGGACAGGCGCCGGGGCCAACGTCCTGACTTTC. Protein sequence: CSVRTGAGANVLTF.

The CDR3, as DNA: TGTGCCAGCTCACCAGAGGGGGCGGATACCGGGGAGCTGTTTTTT. It encodes CASSPEGADTGELFF. The chain uses TRBV18 and TRBJ2-2; 7 nucleotides match TRBD1. The CDR3 totals 15 residues. Trimming took 2 bases from V and 5 from J; bases not matched to a gene: 5. The V gene's germline CDR1 is KGHSH and CDR2 LQKENI.

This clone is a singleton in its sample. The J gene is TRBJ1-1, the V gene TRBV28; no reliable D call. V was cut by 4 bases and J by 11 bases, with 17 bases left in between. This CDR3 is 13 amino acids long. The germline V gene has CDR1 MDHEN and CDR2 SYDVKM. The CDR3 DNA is TGTGCCAGCAGTTCGAGACCGATTTTTGAGGCTTTCTTT. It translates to CASSSRPIFEAFF.

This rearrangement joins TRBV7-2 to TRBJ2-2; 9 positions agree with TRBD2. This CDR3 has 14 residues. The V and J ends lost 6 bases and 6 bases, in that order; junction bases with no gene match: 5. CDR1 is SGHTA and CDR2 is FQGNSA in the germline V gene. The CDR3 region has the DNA TGTGCCAGCAGTCGTTGGACTAGCGCCGGGGAGCTGTTTTTT. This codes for CASSRWTSAGELFF.

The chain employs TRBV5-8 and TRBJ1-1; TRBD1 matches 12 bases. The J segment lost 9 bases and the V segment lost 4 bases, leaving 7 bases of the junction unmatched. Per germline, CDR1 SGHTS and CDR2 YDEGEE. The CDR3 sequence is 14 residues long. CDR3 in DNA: TGTGCCAGCAGCCCCGGGACAGGGGGCGCCAAAGCTTTCTTT. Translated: CASSPGTGGAKAFF.

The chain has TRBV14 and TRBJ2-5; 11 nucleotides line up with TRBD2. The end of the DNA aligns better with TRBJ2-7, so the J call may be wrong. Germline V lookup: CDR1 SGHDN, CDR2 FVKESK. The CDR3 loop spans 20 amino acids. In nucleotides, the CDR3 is TGTGCCAGCAGCCAAGTCCTGCTAGCGGGAGGTTTTTTTGACTACTACGAGCAGTACTTC. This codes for CASSQVLLAGGFFDYYEQYF.

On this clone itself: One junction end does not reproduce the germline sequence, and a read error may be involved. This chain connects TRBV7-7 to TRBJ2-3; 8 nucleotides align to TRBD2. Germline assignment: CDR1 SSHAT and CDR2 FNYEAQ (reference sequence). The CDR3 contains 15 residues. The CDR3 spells CASSPGLADTDTQYF. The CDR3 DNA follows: TGTGCTAGCAGCCCCGGACTAGCTGACACAGATACGCAGTATTTT. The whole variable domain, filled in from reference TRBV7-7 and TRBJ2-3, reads GAGVSQSPRYKVTKRGQDVTLRCDPISSHATLYWYQQALGQGPEFLTYFNYEAQPDKSGLPSDRFSAERPEGSISTLTIQRTEQRDSAMYRCASSPGLADTDTQYFGPGTRLTVL.

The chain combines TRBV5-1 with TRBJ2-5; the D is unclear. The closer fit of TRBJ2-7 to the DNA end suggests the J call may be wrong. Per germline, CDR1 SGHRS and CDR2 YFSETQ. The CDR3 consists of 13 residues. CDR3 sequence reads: CASSLGRTYEQYF. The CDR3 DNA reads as TGCGCCAGCAGCTTAGGCAGGACCTACGAGCAGTACTTC.

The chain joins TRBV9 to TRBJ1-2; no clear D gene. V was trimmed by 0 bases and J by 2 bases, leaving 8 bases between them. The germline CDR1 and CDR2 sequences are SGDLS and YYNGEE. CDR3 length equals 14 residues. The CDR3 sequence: CASSVELGNYGYTF. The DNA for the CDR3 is TGTGCCAGCAGCGTAGAGTTAGGGAACTATGGCTACACCTTC.

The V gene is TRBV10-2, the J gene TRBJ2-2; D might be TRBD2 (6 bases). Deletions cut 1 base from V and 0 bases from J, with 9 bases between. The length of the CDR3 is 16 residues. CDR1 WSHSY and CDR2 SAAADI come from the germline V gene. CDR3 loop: CASSELLATNTGELFF. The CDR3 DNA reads TGCGCCAGCAGTGAGTTACTAGCTACGAACACCGGGGAGCTGTTTTTT.

CDR3 in DNA: TGCGCCAGCAGCTTGGCCGTCAGAGTCCTGGAAGAGACCCAGTACTTC. This gives the protein CASSLAVRVLEETQYF. This rearrangement joins TRBV5-1 to TRBJ2-5; unclear D gene. The CDR3 totals 16 residues. Germline V CDR1 and CDR2: SGHRS, YFSETQ. The V end was cut by 0 bases, the J end by 3 bases, with 15 bases between.

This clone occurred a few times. The chain's CDR3 is CASSEWPVRDQPQHF. The CDR3 DNA sequence: TGCGCCAGCAGTGAGTGGCCAGTTCGAGATCAGCCCCAGCATTTT. The chain is built from TRBV10-2 and TRBJ1-5; no firm D call. Germline V gives CDR1 WSHSY, CDR2 SAAADI. This CDR3 region has 15 residues. V was trimmed by 1 base and J by 5 bases, leaving 12 bases between them.